One T cell receptor (beta chain) is described in this entry. The antigen remains unidentified. Germline values: CDR1 SGHRS, CDR2 YFSETQ. This CDR3 has 16 amino acids. Trimming took off 0 bases at V and 5 bases at J, with 17 bases between the two ends. The data derive from a study of naive and memory T cell subsets. Study-level points and caveats: Possibly reflecting memory cells re-expressing CD45RA, a few larger clonotypes occurred in naive repertoires, especially CD8. In naive cells, over 85% of TCR sequences were seen only once. Naive and memory subsets had different power law exponents for TCR abundance.

An equimolar mix of two oligonucleotides served as the beta constant-region primer for TRBC1 and TRBC2. Nested alpha and beta constant-region primers with the SP2 primer drove four PCR rounds on ligated cDNA. MiXCR was run by TCRdb on the UMI-ligation and nested PCR reads, yielding one entry per CDR3 protein. The sample has 150,000 or so distinct CDR3 sequences, approximately 24% seen once. V is TRBV5-1 and J is TRBJ2-5; TRBD2 might be the D (7 bases). The clonotype originates from a human donor in good health. Material: naive CD4+ T cells from blood. CDR3 bases: TGCGCCAGCAGCTTGGATTTAGGCGGGGGCTATGAGACCCAGTACTTC. Translated, it gives CASSLDLGGGYETQYF.